The 27 T cell receptor beta chains below come from one sample, sequenced in a study of a mutant IDH1 vaccine in newly diagnosed glioma. TCRdb's table, derived via immunoSEQ multiplex PCR, lists solely in-frame clones and lacks some. The sample consists of about 32,000 clones, roughly 82% of them appearing once. As to time point: baseline, week 1 (first vaccination visit). The sample's treatment: pre-vaccination baseline after standard-of-care therapy. Sequencing used PBMCs, obtained from a glioma patient treated with radiotherapy, temozolomide or both. All receptors derive from a man in his thirties or forties with glioma.

The J gene is TRBJ1-2, the V gene TRBV2; D gene uncertain. V dropped 5 bases and J dropped 7 bases, with 14 bases sitting between them. This CDR3 comprises 13 residues. Per germline, CDR1 SNHLY and CDR2 FYNNEI. CDR3 residues: CASSIDPYSGYTF. The DNA of the CDR3 is TGTGCCAGCAGTATCGACCCTTATAGTGGCTACACCTTC.

This clone was recorded only once. V is TRBV27 and J is TRBJ1-1, with a possible D match to TRBD1 (5 bases). The CDR3 has 15 amino acids. In germline, CDR1 is MNHEY, CDR2 SMNVEV (reference sequence). The V end was cut by 5 bases, the J end by 2 bases, with 15 bases between. The CDR3 region is CASSPPPTVNTEAFF. The CDR3 DNA reads TGTGCCAGCAGTCCCCCCCCGACAGTAAACACTGAAGCTTTCTTT.

The V gene is TRBV28, the J gene TRBJ2-1, with a weak D call TRBD2 (6 bases). Germline V CDR1 and CDR2: MDHEN, SYDVKM. V was clipped by 10 bases and J by 3 bases, with 16 bases between them. This CDR3 region has 14 residues. The DNA of the CDR3 is TGTGCCATTCGGGACTCCTCTCTCTACAATGAGCAGTTCTTC. It yields the protein CAIRDSSLYNEQFF.

This clone appeared once. J is TRBJ2-1 and V is TRBV7-3, with TRBD2 matching 12 bases. CDR3 size: 17 residues. The V and J ends lost 5 bases and 6 bases, in that order; junction bases with no gene match: 11. Germline loops: CDR1 SGHTA, CDR2 FQGTGA. The CDR3 is CASSPLVLAGGSNEQFF. The CDR3 DNA is TGTGCCAGCAGCCCGCTAGTTCTAGCGGGAGGGAGCAATGAGCAGTTCTTC.

This clone came up a few times. The V call is TRBV4-2, the J call TRBJ1-5; a weak D match, TRBD1 (6 bases). V was shortened by 0 bases and J by 4 bases, with 10 bases between the two germline ends. This CDR3 is built from 15 residues. Germline V gene lookup returns CDR1 LGHNA and CDR2 YNFKEQ. The CDR3 loop is CASSQEQGFNQPQHF. The CDR3 DNA is TGTGCCAGCAGCCAAGAACAGGGATTTAATCAGCCCCAGCATTTT.

The chain employs TRBV30 and TRBJ2-1; the D gene could be TRBD1 or TRBD2 (5 bases each). The CDR3 is made up of 14 amino acids. CDR1 is GTSNPN, CDR2 SVGIG, per germline (reference sequence). The V and J ends lost 5 bases and 0 bases respectively, with 11 bases between them. The CDR3 sequence is CAWDGASSYNEQFF. The CDR3 DNA sequence: TGTGCCTGGGACGGGGCGAGCTCCTACAATGAGCAGTTCTTC.

V gene TRBV4-2 combines with J gene TRBJ2-1; TRBD2 is a possible D gene (6 bases). V was pared by 2 bases and J by 0 bases, with 8 bases between. Germline assignment: CDR1 LGHNA and CDR2 YNFKEQ. The CDR3 runs to 15 residues. CDR3 in DNA: TGTGCCAGCAGCCAATCCGGGAGCTCCTACAATGAGCAGTTCTTC. It translates to CASSQSGSSYNEQFF.

This clone showed up just once. CDR3 DNA sequence: TGTGCCAGCAGTGATCCGGGACAGATTAACTACGAGCAGTACTTC. Translated, it gives CASSDPGQINYEQYF. V usage is TRBV6-1 and J usage is TRBJ2-7; 7 bases are shared with TRBD1. Unmatched junction bases numbered 8, after V lost 3 bases and J lost 3 bases. This CDR3 is built from 15 residues. Looked up from germline, CDR1 is MNHNS and CDR2 is SASEGT.

This clone has only one observation. CDR3 coding DNA: TGTGCCAGCGGGCAGGGGCTGAACACTGAAGCTTTCTTT. Translating it yields CASGQGLNTEAFF. The chain carries TRBV6-5 and TRBJ1-1, with D perhaps matching TRBD1 (6 bases). V lost 8 bases and J 0 bases, leaving 10 bases between the germline ends. The CDR3 covers 13 residues. Germline V gives CDR1 MNHEY, CDR2 SVGAGI.

This clone was seen just once. The chain employs TRBV5-1 and TRBJ1-2; a possible D gene is TRBD1 (5 bases). Germline CDR1 reads SGHRS; CDR2 reads YFSETQ. Trimming took off 1 base at V and 2 bases at J, with 9 bases between the two ends. The CDR3 extends over 14 amino acids. The DNA of the CDR3 is TGCGCCAGCAGCTTGAAGTCAGGGAACTATGGCTACACCTTC. Translation: CASSLKSGNYGYTF.

The chain combines TRBV5-4 with TRBJ2-7; no clear D gene. Trimming cost V 2 bases and J 4 bases, with 7 bases left between them. CDR1 is SGHNT and CDR2 is YYREEE in the germline V gene (reference sequence). This CDR3 is 12 amino acids long. CDR3 region: CASSLEGYEQYF. CDR3 DNA: TGTGCCAGCAGCTTAGAAGGGTACGAGCAGTACTTC.

The CDR3 DNA reads as TGCGCCAGCAGCAGCATTACAGGGGAGGGGGAGACCCAGTACTTC. It codes for CASSSITGEGETQYF. The chain uses TRBV5-1 and TRBJ2-5; D possibly uses TRBD1 or TRBD2 (7 bases each). V lost 4 bases and J lost 5, with 18 bases in between. The CDR3 is made up of 15 amino acids. Germline assignment: CDR1 SGHRS and CDR2 YFSETQ.

V and J are TRBV15 and TRBJ1-5; unclear D gene. With 7 bases removed from V and 0 bases from J, the gap between germline ends came to 10 bases. The CDR3 is 14 amino acids. Germline CDR1 reads LNHNV; CDR2 reads YYDKDF (reference sequence). This chain's CDR3 is CATTSGNSNQPQHF. In nucleotides, the CDR3 is TGTGCCACCACCTCGGGGAATAGCAATCAGCCCCAGCATTTT.

The chain recombines TRBV9 with TRBJ2-7; the D gene is possibly TRBD2 (6 bases). Per germline, CDR1 SGDLS and CDR2 YYNGEE. The CDR3 is 13 amino acids. V was clipped by 3 bases and J by 6 bases, with 13 bases between them. CDR3 region: CASSAVSSVEQYF. As DNA, the CDR3 is TGTGCCAGCAGCGCCGTCTCTAGCGTCGAGCAGTACTTC.

The chain has TRBV19 and TRBJ1-5, with 8 bases identical to TRBD1. The CDR3 runs 12 residues. CDR1 and CDR2 from the germline V gene are LNHDA and SQIVND (reference sequence). With V trimmed by 10 bases and J by 8 bases, 7 bases remained unmatched. CDR3 protein: CATNRGGEPQHF. DNA for the CDR3: TGTGCCACAAACAGGGGGGGGGAGCCCCAGCATTTT.

V is TRBV25-1 and J is TRBJ2-1; either TRBD1 or TRBD2 may supply D (7 bases each). The germline V and J ends were trimmed by 6 bases and 6 bases, with 15 bases remaining between them. The CDR3 has 14 residues. Germline V CDR1 and CDR2: MGHDK, SYGVNS. The CDR3 bases are TGTGCCAGCAGCCCAGGGGGGGGCTTCAATGAGCAGTTCTTC. It specifies CASSPGGGFNEQFF.

The chain recombines TRBV7-4 with TRBJ2-7; D remains ambiguous. The CDR3 contains 17 residues. V lost 4 bases, J lost 0 bases, and 19 bases lay in between. The germline V gene has CDR1 SGHVT and CDR2 SQSDAQ. CDR3 bases: TGTGCCAGCAGCTCCTTAGTACCGCTTAAAACCTCCTACGAGCAGTACTTC. It translates to CASSSLVPLKTSYEQYF.

The chain links TRBV27 to TRBJ2-7; 8 bases map to TRBD2. The germline V gene has CDR1 MNHEY and CDR2 SMNVEV (reference sequence). V dropped 4 bases and J dropped 4; count of bases not matched to a gene: 9. The CDR3 runs to 15 residues. The CDR3 DNA reads TGTGCCAGCAGTTCCCGGGGGGGACGAGGTTACGAGCAGTACTTC. This translates into CASSSRGGRGYEQYF.

This clone was seen a handful of times. The chain uses TRBV30 and TRBJ1-1; D perhaps matches TRBD1 (6 bases). The CDR3 runs to 13 residues. Germline CDR1 is GTSNPN and CDR2 is SVGIG (reference sequence). V shed 5 bases and J shed 7 bases, with 17 bases lying between them. Written as DNA, the CDR3 is TGTGCCTGGGCAGTAAGGGGGGCGGGTGAAGCTTTCTTT. Protein sequence: CAWAVRGAGEAFF.

V gene TRBV5-6 combines with J gene TRBJ1-1, with 9 bases identical to TRBD1. J lost 5 bases, V lost 0 bases, and 11 bases had no gene match. The CDR3 runs to 17 residues. Per the germline V gene, CDR1 is SGHDT and CDR2 is YYEEEE. The CDR3 DNA reads TGTGCCAGCAGCTTGGGGACAGGGGCCAACGTTGGGACTGAAGCTTTCTTT. This codes for CASSLGTGANVGTEAFF.

The V and J genes are TRBV7-6 and TRBJ1-1, with 9 bases matching TRBD1. CDR1 is SGHVS and CDR2 is FNYEAQ in the germline V gene. V lost 5 bases, J lost 3 bases, and 4 bases stayed unmatched. The CDR3 consists of 14 residues. The DNA of the CDR3 is TGTGCCAGCAGCACACAGGGGGCAGACACTGAAGCTTTCTTT. This gives the protein CASSTQGADTEAFF.

Concerning this clone: The germline gene is not matched at one end of the junction; a read error may be the cause. The gene calls are TRBV19 and TRBJ1-1, with a possible D match to TRBD1 (5 bases). Germline CDR1 LNHDA, CDR2 SQIVND (reference sequence). There are 13 residues in the CDR3. CDR3 sequence: CASSQGRLGTEAF. In DNA form, the CDR3 reads TGTGCCAGTAGTCAGGGACGGCTGGGCACTGAAGCTTTT.

In this sample, this clone turned up once. The chain is built from TRBV5-1 and TRBJ2-1; the D gene is possibly TRBD2 (6 bases). V was shortened by 3 bases and J by 5 bases, with 18 bases between the two germline ends. The CDR3 is 16 residues long. Germline CDR1 SGHRS, CDR2 YFSETQ. CDR3 nucleotide sequence: TGCGCCAGCAGCTCGATGGACTATACCCGAAACAATGAGCAGTTCTTC. The encoded protein is CASSSMDYTRNNEQFF.

This chain's CDR3 is CASSLGPGGADTQYF. CDR3 DNA sequence: TGCGCCAGCAGCCTTGGGCCTGGGGGGGCAGATACGCAGTATTTT. The chain combines TRBV4-1 with TRBJ2-3; 7 bases agree with TRBD2. V trimming: 4 bases; J trimming: 4 bases; junction bases outside the gene matches: 8. The CDR3 covers 15 residues. The germline V gene has CDR1 MGHRA and CDR2 YSYEKL.

The chain couples TRBV27 to TRBJ2-2; no clear D gene. Germline CDR1 MNHEY, CDR2 SMNVEV (reference sequence). The V and J ends lost 6 bases and 5 bases respectively, with 16 bases between them. The CDR3 sequence is 15 residues long. Here the CDR3 reads CASSLLRSGTGELFF. CDR3 DNA: TGTGCCAGCAGCCTCCTCAGGTCAGGTACCGGGGAGCTGTTTTTT.

The chain has TRBV7-9 and TRBJ1-2; 9 bases agree with TRBD1. This CDR3 contains 14 residues. J was trimmed by 8 bases and V by 7 bases; bases with no gene match: 11. Germline V gene lookup returns CDR1 SEHNR and CDR2 FQNEAQ (reference sequence). The CDR3 DNA follows: TGTGCCAGCACCAAAAATCTGGACAGGGGCGGCTACACCTTC. This encodes CASTKNLDRGGYTF.

This clone has a single count. The chain combines TRBV9 with TRBJ2-1; maybe TRBD2 (5 bases). In germline, CDR1 is SGDLS, CDR2 YYNGEE. This CDR3 comprises 15 residues. V lost 0 bases and J lost 10, with 17 bases in between. CDR3 DNA: TGTGCCAGCAGCGTAGCTGCGAGCGGCCTTGAAGAGCAGTTCTTC. Residues: CASSVAASGLEEQFF.